Following are 24 T cell receptor beta chains from one sample sequenced in a study of radiation and T cells in renal cell carcinoma. Sequencing used immunoSEQ multiplex PCR; TCRdb keeps in-frame clones, though not all of them. This table holds 150,000 or so clones, about 88% found once. The time point is: baseline pretreatment blood. Treatment indicated: 15 Gy SBRT to primary tumor, nephrectomy 4 weeks later. Sequencing used blood, obtained from a patient whose treatment included radiotherapy and nephrectomy. The source is a woman aged 45-65 years with renal cell carcinoma.

This sequence joins TRBV18 and TRBJ2-1, with no clear D. CDR1 and CDR2 (germline): KGHSH, LQKENI. The V end lost 4 bases, the J end lost 5 bases, and 9 bases lay between the germline ends. This CDR3 region has 13 residues. The CDR3 nucleotides are TGTGCCAGCTCACAGGGCCGAGACAATGAGCAGTTCTTC. It yields the protein CASSQGRDNEQFF.

CDR3: CASSNQGASNQPQHF. The CDR3 DNA follows: TGTGCCAGTAGTAATCAGGGGGCGAGCAATCAGCCCCAGCATTTT. The chain recombines TRBV19 with TRBJ1-5; 8 bases agree with TRBD1. The CDR3 length is 15 residues. Germline trimming cut 4 bases from V and 1 base from J; bases unmatched to any gene: 3. The germline V gene encodes CDR1 LNHDA and CDR2 SQIVND (reference sequence).

Comments on this clone: With a much larger clone just one base away, this may be a read error. This chain links TRBV10-1 with TRBJ2-7; TRBD2 matches 9 bases. The CDR3 contains 18 residues. V gave up 6 bases and J gave up 5 bases; unmatched junction bases: 20. Per germline, CDR1 WNHNN and CDR2 SYGVQD (reference sequence). The CDR3 sequence: CASSQSKGGGGAFHEQYF. CDR3 sequence (DNA): TGCGCCAGCAGCCAATCGAAGGGAGGCGGGGGGGCCTTCCACGAGCAGTACTTC.

CDR3 sequence (DNA): TGCGCCAGCAGCCCCGGGGGGGGAGAGGGTCAGCCCCAGCATTTT. The encoded protein is CASSPGGGEGQPQHF. V usage is TRBV5-1 and J usage is TRBJ1-5; the D gene is possibly TRBD1 (5 bases). Germline V gene data show CDR1 as SGHRS and CDR2 as YFSETQ. V was pared by 4 bases and J by 6 bases, with 17 bases between. This CDR3 comprises 15 residues.

The chain links TRBV7-2 to TRBJ1-2; D ambiguous. The CDR3 has 14 residues. The V gene's germline CDR1 is SGHTA and CDR2 FQGNSA. Deletions cut 5 bases from V and 4 bases from J, with 14 bases between. The chain's CDR3 is CASSPAKETYGYTF. DNA of the CDR3: TGTGCCAGCAGCCCCGCGAAGGAAACCTATGGCTACACCTTC.

The gene calls are TRBV27 and TRBJ2-7, with D hard to call. The ends were cut back, 0 bases at V and 3 bases at J, with 9 bases in the middle. The CDR3 has 14 residues. Germline V CDR1 and CDR2: MNHEY, SMNVEV (reference sequence). CDR3 protein: CASSLSPGNYEQYF. The CDR3 bases are TGTGCCAGCAGTTTATCGCCAGGAAACTACGAGCAGTACTTC.

This chain connects TRBV5-1 to TRBJ2-1; the D gene is possibly TRBD1 (5 bases). V shed 0 bases and J shed 9 bases, with 16 bases lying between them. The CDR3 consists of 15 residues. Germline-derived CDR1 and CDR2 are SGHRS and YFSETQ. CDR3 DNA: TGCGCCAGCAGCTTGGTAGTCCAGGGTCATCGTGAGCAGTTCTTC. This sequence encodes CASSLVVQGHREQFF.

Comments on this clone: The germline gene is not matched at one end of the junction; a read error may be the cause. J is TRBJ1-1 and V is TRBV19; maybe TRBD1 (5 bases). The CDR3 is made up of 13 amino acids. Germline V gene data show CDR1 as LNHDA and CDR2 as SQIVND (reference sequence). This chain's CDR3 is CASSQYTRDPIIF. The CDR3 DNA reads TGTGCCAGTAGTCAATACACGCGGGACCCAATAATCTTT.

CDR3 amino acids: CAISDYPGITEAFF. The CDR3 DNA sequence: TGTGCCATCAGTGATTACCCAGGGATAACTGAAGCTTTCTTT. The rearrangement links TRBV10-3 to TRBJ1-1, with D possibly matching TRBD1 (5 bases). From germline, CDR1 is ENHRY and CDR2 SYGVKD. V lost 3 bases to trimming and J lost 5 bases, with 13 bases between them. The CDR3 loop spans 14 amino acids.

This chain joins TRBV7-2 and TRBJ1-2; possibly TRBD1 for D (5 bases). CDR1 is SGHTA, CDR2 FQGNSA, per germline. V gave up 0 bases and J gave up 3 bases, with 11 bases separating them. The CDR3 totals 15 residues. CDR3: CASSLAGVGDYGYTF. CDR3 DNA sequence: TGTGCCAGCAGCTTAGCGGGGGTAGGGGACTATGGCTACACCTTC.

The chain links TRBV29-1 to TRBJ2-1, with D uncertain. The CDR3 is made up of 12 amino acids. Between the trimmed V and J ends, which lost 7 bases and 6 bases, there was a span of 13 bases. The germline CDR1 and CDR2 sequences are SQVTM and ANQGSEA. The CDR3, as DNA: TGCAGCGCCCGGCCTCCTGGCAATGAGCAGTTCTTC. This gives the protein CSARPPGNEQFF.

This chain uses TRBV18 with TRBJ2-1, with D unresolved. The CDR3 is 14 amino acids. Per the germline V gene, CDR1 is KGHSH and CDR2 is LQKENI. The V and J ends lost 6 bases and 4 bases respectively, with 13 bases between them. The CDR3 spells CASSPIQRYNEQFF. CDR3 nucleotide sequence: TGTGCCAGCTCCCCGATACAAAGGTACAATGAGCAGTTCTTC.

The V gene is TRBV9, the J gene TRBJ2-1; TRBD2 aligns across 12 bases. The CDR3 length is 16 residues. Looked up from germline, CDR1 is SGDLS and CDR2 is YYNGEE. V was clipped by 0 bases and J by 10 bases; unmatched bases: 8. This chain's CDR3 is CASSVAASGGAGEQFF. CDR3 DNA sequence: TGTGCCAGCAGCGTAGCTGCTAGCGGGGGGGCAGGCGAGCAGTTCTTC.

The chain links TRBV5-4 to TRBJ2-5; D remains unclear. Trimming removed 1 base from V and 4 bases from J, with 8 bases in between. In germline, CDR1 is SGHNT, CDR2 YYREEE (reference sequence). This CDR3 spans 13 amino acids. CDR3 sequence reads: CASSLNPGETQYF. The CDR3 DNA follows: TGTGCCAGCAGCTTGAACCCCGGAGAGACCCAGTACTTC.

The chain is built from TRBV19 and TRBJ1-2; TRBD1 matches 7 bases. V lost 4 bases and J lost 5; bases outside the gene matches: 10. CDR1 is LNHDA, CDR2 SQIVND, per germline (reference sequence). CDR3 length equals 15 residues. The CDR3, as DNA: TGTGCCAGTAGTAGCTCAGACAGGGTAGGGTATGGCTACACCTTC. Residues: CASSSSDRVGYGYTF. Combining the CDR3 with reference TRBV19 and TRBJ1-2 gives the whole variable domain DGGITQSPKYLFRKEGQNVTLSCEQNLNHDAMYWYRQDPGQGLRLIYYSQIVNDFQKGDIAEGYSVSREKKESFPLTVTSAQKNPTAFYLCASSSSDRVGYGYTFGSGTRLTVV.

The chain has TRBV5-4 and TRBJ1-1; tentatively, D is TRBD1 (6 bases). This CDR3 spans 16 amino acids. Germline-derived CDR1 and CDR2 are SGHNT and YYREEE (reference sequence). The V gene lost 4 bases and the J gene lost 7 bases, with 23 bases spanning the gap. The CDR3 DNA sequence: TGTGCCAGCAGCCTGCTCGGGGGCTTGAGACCAGGTGAAGCTTTCTTT. Amino acids: CASSLLGGLRPGEAFF.

J is TRBJ1-2 and V is TRBV7-9, with 8 bases aligning to TRBD1. The ends lost 5 bases at V and 4 bases at J; junction bases unmatched: 9. CDR1 and CDR2 from the germline V gene are SEHNR and FQNEAQ (reference sequence). The CDR3 covers 15 residues. As DNA, the CDR3 is TGTGCCAGCAGCGCAAGGACAGGGCCGATCTATGGCTACACCTTC. This codes for CASSARTGPIYGYTF. The full variable domain, in which reference TRBV7-9 and TRBJ1-2 provide the parts outside the CDR3, is DTGVSQNPRHKITKRGQNVTFRCDPISEHNRLYWYRQTLGQGPEFLTYFQNEAQLEKSRLLSDRFSAERPKGSFSTLEIQRTEQGDSAMYLCASSARTGPIYGYTFGSGTRLTVV.

V usage is TRBV28 and J usage is TRBJ2-6; 7 bases match TRBD1. The CDR3 is made up of 16 amino acids. Germline-derived CDR1 and CDR2 are MDHEN and SYDVKM. V shed 6 bases and J 0 bases; nucleotides not matched to a gene: 5. CDR3: CASRLTGSSGANVLTF. The CDR3 region has the DNA TGTGCCAGCAGACTGACAGGGAGCTCTGGGGCCAACGTCCTGACTTTC. The entire variable domain, with the rest obtained from reference TRBV28 and TRBJ2-6, is as follows: DVKVTQSSRYLVKRTGEKVFLECVQDMDHENMFWYRQDPGLGLRLIYFSYDVKMKEKGDIPEGYSVSREKKERFSLILESASTNQTSMYLCASRLTGSSGANVLTFGAGSRLTVL.

The chain employs TRBV15 and TRBJ1-1; D gene uncertain. Deletions cut 0 bases from V and 5 bases from J, with 13 bases between. CDR1 and CDR2 from the germline V gene are LNHNV and YYDKDF (reference sequence). CDR3 length: 15 residues. The CDR3 coding sequence is TGTGCCACCAGCAGAGATTTAGGCCCGAGAACTGAAGCTTTCTTT. Protein: CATSRDLGPRTEAFF.

This clone was seen just once. This chain joins TRBV11-3 and TRBJ1-5; D ambiguous. The germline CDR1 and CDR2 sequences are SGHNT and YENEEA. This CDR3 is built from 11 residues. V was trimmed by 3 bases and J by 9 bases, leaving 6 bases between them. The CDR3 here is CASSFQRPQHF. CDR3 nucleotide sequence: TGTGCCAGCAGCTTCCAGAGGCCCCAGCATTTT. The full variable domain, completed using reference TRBV11-3 and TRBJ1-5, is EAGVVQSPRYKIIEKKQPVAFWCNPISGHNTLYWYLQNLGQGPELLIRYENEEAVDDSQLPKDRFSAERLKGVDSTLKIQPAELGDSAVYLCASSFQRPQHFGDGTRLSIL.

The gene calls are TRBV7-2 and TRBJ2-5; D is undetermined. Trimming pared 4 bases from V and 2 bases from J, leaving 8 bases between. The CDR3 length is 13 residues. From germline, CDR1 is SGHTA and CDR2 FQGNSA. The CDR3 region is CASSYEKQETQYF. CDR3 in DNA: TGTGCCAGCAGCTACGAAAAACAAGAGACCCAGTACTTC.

Here the CDR3 reads CASSEARVQPQHF. The CDR3 DNA follows: TGTGCCAGCAGTGAAGCCCGGGTACAGCCCCAGCATTTT. This chain joins TRBV6-1 and TRBJ1-5; D call uncertain. Germline V gene sequence: CDR1 MNHNS, CDR2 SASEGT. With 0 bases removed from V and 7 bases from J, the gap between germline ends came to 7 bases. This CDR3 has 13 residues.

The rearrangement uses TRBV19 and TRBJ1-1; D remains unclear. Germline assignment: CDR1 LNHDA and CDR2 SQIVND (reference sequence). Trimming shortened V by 8 bases and J by 0 bases, and 13 bases separated the two germline ends. CDR3 length: 14 amino acids. The CDR3 loop reads CASQFASMNTEAFF. The CDR3 DNA reads as TGTGCCAGTCAGTTCGCCAGCATGAACACTGAAGCTTTCTTT.

This chain links TRBV5-6 with TRBJ1-2, with D maybe TRBD1 (6 bases). This CDR3 contains 13 residues. Trimming removed 4 bases at V and 4 bases at J, with 11 bases between. CDR1 is SGHDT and CDR2 is YYEEEE in the germline V gene. As DNA, the CDR3 is TGTGCCAGCAGCGCTACAGGGACCTATGGCTACACCTTC. Amino acid sequence: CASSATGTYGYTF.